The 30 T cell receptor beta chains presented below share a single source sample, sequenced in a study of blood T cell repertoires in COVID-19. TCRdb's table, derived via immunoSEQ multiplex PCR, lists solely in-frame clones and lacks some. The data hold approximately 82,000 clones, with roughly 77% observed a single time. Material for sequencing was peripheral blood. Receptors were obtained from a human donor in a cohort sampled during active COVID-19.

The rearrangement joins TRBV29-1 to TRBJ1-4, with TRBD1 matching over 7 bases. Germline-derived CDR1 and CDR2 are SQVTM and ANQGSEA. The CDR3 is made up of 12 amino acids. J gave up 6 bases and V 7 bases, and 5 bases lay outside the gene matches. In nucleotides, the CDR3 is TGCAGCGGGGGACAGTCGGATGAAAAACTGTTTTTT. As protein: CSGGQSDEKLFF. Based on the CDR3 plus reference TRBV29-1 and TRBJ1-4, the full variable domain is SAVISQKPSRDICQRGTSLTIQCQVDSQVTMMFWYRQQPGQSLTLIATANQGSEATYESGFVIDKFPISRPNLTFSTLTVSNMSPEDSSIYLCSGGQSDEKLFFGSGTQLSVL.

The chain is built from TRBV29-1 and TRBJ1-1; TRBD1 matches 9 bases. After removal of 6 bases from V and 4 bases from J, the junction contained 12 bases not matched to a gene. CDR3 size: 15 residues. Germline CDR1 reads SQVTM; CDR2 reads ANQGSEA. CDR3 nucleotides: TGCAGCGTGGGTGGGACAGGGAGTGAGGGCACTGAAGCTTTCTTT. Encoded protein: CSVGGTGSEGTEAFF.

This sequence joins TRBV6-1 and TRBJ1-2; 9 bases align to TRBD1. Germline assignment: CDR1 MNHNS and CDR2 SASEGT. J lost 1 base, V lost 0 bases, and 12 bases had no gene match. This CDR3 spans 19 amino acids. Here the CDR3 reads CASSEAHRGRWGFNYGYTF. The CDR3 nucleotides are TGTGCCAGCAGTGAAGCGCACAGGGGGCGCTGGGGTTTTAACTATGGCTACACCTTC.

This clone came up a few times. The gene calls are TRBV7-2 and TRBJ1-2, with D unclear. The germline V gene encodes CDR1 SGHTA and CDR2 FQGNSA. Trimming pared 5 bases from V and 4 bases from J, leaving 17 bases between. The CDR3 runs to 15 residues. As DNA, the CDR3 is TGTGCCAGCAGCACCCGACACGGAATACGCTATGGCTACACCTTC. It translates to CASSTRHGIRYGYTF. The full variable domain, its missing parts supplied by reference TRBV7-2 and TRBJ1-2, is GAGVSQSPSNKVTEKGKDVELRCDPISGHTALYWYRQSLGQGLEFLIYFQGNSAPDKSGLPSDRFSAERTGGSVSTLTIQRTQQEDSAVYLCASSTRHGIRYGYTFGSGTRLTVV.

The gene calls are TRBV3-1 (or the pseudogene TRBV3-2) and TRBJ2-1; a weak D match, TRBD2 (6 bases). The CDR3 totals 16 residues. CDR1 is LGHDT and CDR2 is YNNKEL in the germline V gene (reference sequence). Between the trimmed V and J ends, which lost 3 bases and 1 base, there was a span of 13 bases. CDR3 amino acids: CASSHPRAGSYNEQFF. The CDR3 region has the DNA TGTGCCAGCAGCCATCCTCGGGCGGGGTCCTACAATGAGCAGTTCTTC.

The chain employs TRBV24-1 and TRBJ2-2, with D tentatively TRBD2 (7 bases). V dropped 3 bases and J dropped 1 base, with 14 bases sitting between them. The V gene's germline CDR1 is KGHDR and CDR2 SFDVKD. This CDR3 is built from 17 residues. The CDR3: CATSDPRGGMNTGELFF. Here the CDR3 DNA reads TGTGCCACCAGTGATCCGAGGGGGGGAATGAACACCGGGGAGCTGTTTTTT.

The chain carries TRBV7-8 and TRBJ2-3; 9 bases are a match to TRBD2. Germline V CDR1 and CDR2: SGHVS, FQNEAQ. Unmatched junction bases numbered 9, after V lost 5 bases and J lost 3 bases. The CDR3 sequence is 16 residues long. In DNA form, the CDR3 reads TGTGCCAGCAGCACGCGGGGGGGCGGAGGGACAGATACGCAGTATTTT. Translated, it gives CASSTRGGGGTDTQYF.

V and J are TRBV28 and TRBJ2-2, with 7 bases fitting TRBD2. The germline CDR1 and CDR2 sequences are MDHEN and SYDVKM. This CDR3 contains 16 residues. The J segment lost 4 bases and the V segment lost 2 bases, leaving 7 bases of the junction unmatched. CDR3 DNA: TGTGCCAGCAGTTTACCCGGGACTACGTCCACCGGGGAGCTGTTTTTT. Its protein product is CASSLPGTTSTGELFF.

The chain has TRBV19 and TRBJ1-4, with 8 bases aligning to TRBD1. Germline loops: CDR1 LNHDA, CDR2 SQIVND (reference sequence). The CDR3 is 14 residues long. Losses at the gene ends were 6 bases for V and 4 bases for J; bases not matched to a gene: 4. The CDR3 region is CASRRQGSNEKLFF. CDR3 in DNA: TGTGCCAGTAGACGACAGGGGAGTAATGAAAAACTGTTTTTT.

The genes are TRBV5-5 and TRBJ1-5; no definite D call. Germline V CDR1 and CDR2: SGHKS, YYEKEE (reference sequence). Between the trimmed V and J ends, which lost 5 bases and 0 bases, there was a span of 12 bases. The CDR3 is made up of 15 amino acids. The CDR3 protein is CASSLYITSNQPQHF. Written as DNA, the CDR3 is TGTGCCAGCAGTCTTTACATCACTAGCAATCAGCCCCAGCATTTT.

The chain joins TRBV7-3 to TRBJ1-5; the match to TRBD1 covers 8 bases. The CDR3 runs 16 residues. Germline CDR1 is SGHTA and CDR2 is FQGTGA. Germline trimming cut 2 bases from V and 0 bases from J; bases unmatched to any gene: 3. This chain's CDR3 is CASSLSGQDSNQPQHF. In nucleotides, the CDR3 is TGTGCCAGCAGCTTATCGGGACAGGATAGCAATCAGCCCCAGCATTTT.

CDR3 nucleotides: TGTGCCAGCAGCCTGTGGCGACAGGGTAACACCGGGGAGCTGTTTTTT. It is translated as CASSLWRQGNTGELFF. J is TRBJ2-2 and V is TRBV5-6; 7 nucleotides agree with TRBD1. The CDR3 has 16 amino acids. Germline V lookup: CDR1 SGHDT, CDR2 YYEEEE. V lost 4 bases, J lost 2 bases, and 8 bases stayed unmatched.

J is TRBJ2-7 and V is TRBV28; D might be TRBD1 (6 bases). The germline V and J ends were trimmed by 6 bases and 1 base, with 16 bases remaining between them. The CDR3 loop spans 15 amino acids. Looked up from germline, CDR1 is MDHEN and CDR2 is SYDVKM. This CDR3 reads CASSPTGTQSYEQYF. For the CDR3, the DNA is TGTGCCAGCAGCCCCACTGGGACACAATCCTACGAGCAGTACTTC.

This chain connects TRBV15 to TRBJ2-7; D possibly corresponds to TRBD1 (7 bases). CDR1 and CDR2 (germline): LNHNV, YYDKDF (reference sequence). V was cut by 1 base and J by 0 bases, with 13 bases left in between. The CDR3 is made up of 16 amino acids. This chain's CDR3 is CATSRGAGQSSYEQYF. The CDR3 DNA sequence: TGTGCCACCAGCAGAGGCGCGGGACAGAGCTCCTACGAGCAGTACTTC.

This rearrangement joins TRBV9 to TRBJ2-3, with 8 bases matching TRBD1. Germline assignment: CDR1 SGDLS and CDR2 YYNGEE. V was pared by 3 bases and J by 1 base, with 7 bases of the junction left unmatched. CDR3 size: 16 residues. The CDR3, as DNA: TGTGCCAGCAGCGGGACAGGGACATACCGCACAGATACGCAGTATTTT. It codes for CASSGTGTYRTDTQYF.

This clone has just one count. This chain links TRBV19 with TRBJ2-4; 9 bases map to TRBD1. The CDR3 length is 15 residues. With V trimmed by 4 bases and J by 4 bases, 5 bases remained unmatched. Per germline, CDR1 LNHDA and CDR2 SQIVND (reference sequence). The DNA of the CDR3 is TGTGCCAGTAGTACGCCGACAGGGGGAAAAAACATTCAGTACTTC. This encodes CASSTPTGGKNIQYF.

CDR3 loop: CASSSGNLLQETQYF. In nucleotides, the CDR3 is TGCGCCAGCAGCTCAGGGAATCTTCTCCAAGAGACCCAGTACTTC. The V and J genes are TRBV5-1 and TRBJ2-5; D possibly corresponds to TRBD1 (5 bases). CDR1 is SGHRS and CDR2 is YFSETQ in the germline V gene. Trimming shortened V by 3 bases and J by 1 base, and 13 bases separated the two germline ends. This CDR3 is built from 15 residues. Variable domain in full (rest from reference TRBV5-1 and TRBJ2-5): KAGVTQTPRYLIKTRGQQVTLSCSPISGHRSVSWYQQTPGQGLQFLFEYFSETQRNKGNFPGRFSGRQFSNSRSEMNVSTLELGDSALYLCASSSGNLLQETQYFGPGTRLLVL.

The chain has TRBV6-4 and TRBJ2-2; no clear D gene. This CDR3 is 14 amino acids long. Germline CDR1 is MRHNA and CDR2 is SNTAGT. V gave up 0 bases and J gave up 6 bases, with 8 bases separating them. The CDR3 DNA reads as TGTGCCAGCAGTGACTCGCCGGTCGCCGGGGAGCTGTTTTTT. It is translated as CASSDSPVAGELFF.

The CDR3 DNA reads TGTGCCAGCAGTCTCACTGGACAGGGCCATGGCTACACCTTC. Translated: CASSLTGQGHGYTF. V and J are TRBV28 and TRBJ1-2, with TRBD1 matching 8 bases. This CDR3 has 14 residues. Germline loops: CDR1 MDHEN, CDR2 SYDVKM. Germline trimming cut 5 bases from V and 6 bases from J; bases unmatched to any gene: 8.

The rearrangement links TRBV11-2 to TRBJ2-1, with D possibly matching TRBD2 (6 bases). Germline CDR1 is SGHAT and CDR2 is FQNNGV. Trimming stripped 3 bases from V and 10 bases from J, with 19 bases between. This CDR3 spans 15 amino acids. CDR3 DNA sequence: TGTGCCAGCAGCTTTTCCCCATTTCGGGGGACGGAGCAGTTCTTC. It is translated as CASSFSPFRGTEQFF.

This clone was recorded once. The chain uses TRBV28 and TRBJ1-2; unclear D gene. The V gene's germline CDR1 is MDHEN and CDR2 SYDVKM. This CDR3 region has 14 residues. Between the trimmed V and J ends, which lost 3 bases and 7 bases, there was a span of 15 bases. The CDR3 DNA is TGTGCCAGCAGTTTTAGCGACACCCGGGTTGGCTACACCTTC. It encodes CASSFSDTRVGYTF.

With regard to this clone: Other nucleotide sequences from this sample produce the same CDR3. The CDR3 region has the DNA TGTGCCAGTAGTATAAGGTTGCTAGCGGGGGGCACAGATACGCAGTATTTT. Amino acid sequence: CASSIRLLAGGTDTQYF. The chain has TRBV19 and TRBJ2-3, with TRBD2 identical over 10 bases. The CDR3 loop spans 17 amino acids. Losses at the gene ends were 2 bases for V and 1 base for J; bases not matched to a gene: 6. CDR1 and CDR2 from the germline V gene are LNHDA and SQIVND (reference sequence).

This chain links TRBV7-6 with TRBJ2-1; D is perhaps TRBD1 (6 bases). V was shortened by 5 bases and J by 3 bases, with 11 bases between the two germline ends. This CDR3 is 14 amino acids long. CDR1 and CDR2 (germline): SGHVS, FNYEAQ. CDR3 loop: CASSADSYYNEQFF. For the CDR3, the DNA is TGTGCCAGCAGCGCGGACAGCTACTACAATGAGCAGTTCTTC.

This clone was counted once. The CDR3 loop is CASSPRGGVSTDTQYF. The CDR3 DNA sequence: TGTGCCAGCAGTCCCCGGGGTGGGGTTAGCACAGATACGCAGTATTTT. The gene calls are TRBV28 and TRBJ2-3, with D perhaps matching TRBD2 (5 bases). V lost 5 bases and J 0 bases, leaving 15 bases between the germline ends. CDR3 length: 16 amino acids. CDR1 is MDHEN, CDR2 SYDVKM, per germline.

This chain joins TRBV19 and TRBJ2-6, with D uncertain. CDR1 is LNHDA and CDR2 is SQIVND in the germline V gene (reference sequence). Deletions cut 3 bases from V and 0 bases from J, with 9 bases between. This CDR3 contains 16 residues. This CDR3 reads CASSIAASSGANVLTF. The CDR3 nucleotides read TGTGCCAGTAGTATCGCGGCGAGCTCTGGGGCCAACGTCCTGACTTTC. The variable domain in full, completed from reference TRBV19 and TRBJ2-6, reads DGGITQSPKYLFRKEGQNVTLSCEQNLNHDAMYWYRQDPGQGLRLIYYSQIVNDFQKGDIAEGYSVSREKKESFPLTVTSAQKNPTAFYLCASSIAASSGANVLTFGAGSRLTVL.

This rearrangement joins TRBV5-4 to TRBJ2-7; 12 bases line up with TRBD2. V shed 3 bases, J shed 1 base, and the junction held 5 bases outside the gene matches. This CDR3 contains 16 residues. Germline assignment: CDR1 SGHNT and CDR2 YYREEE (reference sequence). The DNA of the CDR3 is TGTGCCAGCAGCTCGTCCACTAGCGGGGGGTCCTACGAGCAGTACTTC. Translated: CASSSSTSGGSYEQYF.

CDR3 in DNA: TGTGCCAGCAGTACCTCACGGGGTACGCAGTATTTT. Translating it yields CASSTSRGTQYF. The gene calls are TRBV6-2 or TRBV6-3 and TRBJ2-3; TRBD2 is a possible D gene (5 bases). V dropped 5 bases and J dropped 8 bases, with 11 bases sitting between them. Germline CDR1 is MNHEY and CDR2 is SVGEGT. This CDR3 spans 12 amino acids.

The chain recombines TRBV19 with TRBJ1-5; perhaps TRBD1 as D (5 bases). Germline CDR1 reads LNHDA; CDR2 reads SQIVND (reference sequence). Trimming took off 7 bases at V and 1 base at J, with 14 bases between the two ends. CDR3 length: 15 residues. The CDR3 bases are TGTGCCAGTACGAACCAGGGAAGAAGCAATCAGCCCCAGCATTTT. Translating it yields CASTNQGRSNQPQHF.

The chain couples TRBV2 to TRBJ1-1; D is unclear. Trimming took 8 bases from V and 4 from J, leaving 14 bases between them. The CDR3 contains 13 residues. CDR1 and CDR2 from the germline V gene are SNHLY and FYNNEI. The CDR3 DNA sequence: TGTGCCAGCCTGTCCCAGGTTGGCACTGAAGCTTTCTTT. Translation gives CASLSQVGTEAFF.

V and J are TRBV6-5 and TRBJ2-5, with 10 bases matching TRBD2. This CDR3 spans 14 amino acids. Germline CDR1 reads MNHEY; CDR2 reads SVGAGI. V was pared by 10 bases and J by 1 base, with 6 bases of the junction left unmatched. As DNA, the CDR3 is TGTGCCACTTTAGCGGGGGGACCCCAAGAGACCCAGTACTTC. Its translation: CATLAGGPQETQYF.